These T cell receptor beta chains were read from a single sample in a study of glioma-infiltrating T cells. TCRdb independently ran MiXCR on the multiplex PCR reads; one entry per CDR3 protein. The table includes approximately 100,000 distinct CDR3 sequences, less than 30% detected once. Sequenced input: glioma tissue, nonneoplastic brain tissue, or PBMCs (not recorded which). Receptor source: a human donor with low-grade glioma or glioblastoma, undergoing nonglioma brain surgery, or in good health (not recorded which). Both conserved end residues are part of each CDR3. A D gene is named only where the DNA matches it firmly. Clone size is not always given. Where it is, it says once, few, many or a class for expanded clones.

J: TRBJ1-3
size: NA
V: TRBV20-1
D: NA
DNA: TGCAGCGCTCCACGGAGTTACGGAAACACCATATATTTT
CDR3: CSAPRSYGNTIYF

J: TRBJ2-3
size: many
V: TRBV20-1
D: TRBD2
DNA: TGCAGTGCTCATACAGGGGTTAGCGGGAGATTAGGCGCAGATACGCAGTATTTT
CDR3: CSAHTGVSGRLGADTQYF

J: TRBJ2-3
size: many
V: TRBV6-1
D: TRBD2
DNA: TGTGCCAGCAGTTTTAGCGGGGGGGCTAGAGATACGCAGTATTTT
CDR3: CASSFSGGARDTQYF

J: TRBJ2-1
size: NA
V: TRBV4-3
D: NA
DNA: TGCGCCAGCAGCCATGGTCAAACCTACAATGAGCAGTTCTTC
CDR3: CASSHGQTYNEQFF

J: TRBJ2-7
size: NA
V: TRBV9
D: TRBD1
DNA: TGTGCCAGCAGCACTAGACAGGGCTCCTACGAGCAGTACTTC
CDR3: CASSTRQGSYEQYF

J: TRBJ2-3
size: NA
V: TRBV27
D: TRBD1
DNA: TGTGCCAGCAGTTTATCGGGGGGACAGGTTCTTGATACGCAGTATTTT
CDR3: CASSLSGGQVLDTQYF

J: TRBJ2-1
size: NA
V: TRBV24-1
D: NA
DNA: TGTGCCACCGCGACTAGTTATGGCGACAACAATGAGTTCTTC
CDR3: CATATSYGDNNEFF

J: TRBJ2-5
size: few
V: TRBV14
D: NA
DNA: TGTGCCAGCAGCGTCACGATGGAGTACCAAGAGACCCAGTACTTC
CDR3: CASSVTMEYQETQYF

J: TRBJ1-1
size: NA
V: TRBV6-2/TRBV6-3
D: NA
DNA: TGCGCCAGCAGTGGGACATCGGCCGGGAACACTGAAGCTCTCTTT
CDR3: CASSGTSAGNTEALF

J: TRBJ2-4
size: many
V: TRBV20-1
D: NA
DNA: TGCAGTGCTAGAGACCCCAATAGAGGCCGGGGAAGCATTCAGTACTTC
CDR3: CSARDPNRGRGSIQYF

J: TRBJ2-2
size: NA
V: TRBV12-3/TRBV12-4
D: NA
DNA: TGTGCCAGCAGTTTAGCGGGCACGTCGAACACCGGGGAGCTGTTTTTT
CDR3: CASSLAGTSNTGELFF

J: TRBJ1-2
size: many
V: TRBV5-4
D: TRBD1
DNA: TGTGCCAGCAGCTTGAAGGGGGCGGCAAGATTGTATGGCTACACCTTC
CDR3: CASSLKGAARLYGYTF

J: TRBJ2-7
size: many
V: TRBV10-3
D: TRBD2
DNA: TGTGCCATCAGTGAGTGGTTAGCGGGCGGCTACGAGCAGTACTTC
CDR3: CAISEWLAGGYEQYF

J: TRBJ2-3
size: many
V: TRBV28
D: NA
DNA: TGTGCCAGCATCGGGTGGCTAGGCGTCACAGATACGCAGTATTTT
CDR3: CASIGWLGVTDTQYF

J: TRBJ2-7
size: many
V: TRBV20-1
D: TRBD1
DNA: TGCAGTGCTTTTGCCGGGACAGGGGCTTCCTACGAGCAGTACTTC
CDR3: CSAFAGTGASYEQYF

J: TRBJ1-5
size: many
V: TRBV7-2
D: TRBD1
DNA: TGTGCCAGCAGCCACTCTCAGGGGGATCAGCCCCAGCATTTT
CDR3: CASSHSQGDQPQHF

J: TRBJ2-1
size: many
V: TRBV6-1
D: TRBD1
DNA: TGTGCCAGCAGCATATCCCGGGACAGCTACAATGAGCAGTTCTTC
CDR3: CASSISRDSYNEQFF

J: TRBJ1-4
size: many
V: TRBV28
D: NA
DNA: TGTGCCAGCAGTCTGGGAGCGGTTAATGAAAAACTGTTTTTT
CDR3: CASSLGAVNEKLFF

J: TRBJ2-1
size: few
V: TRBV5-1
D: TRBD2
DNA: TGCGCCAGCAGCCGGGTAGCGGGACCCGCCGATGAGCAGTTCTTC
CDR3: CASSRVAGPADEQFF

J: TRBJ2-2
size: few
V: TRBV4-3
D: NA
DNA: TGCGCCAGCAGCCAAGATTTTTTGGGGGCGGGCGGGGAGCTGTTTTTT
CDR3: CASSQDFLGAGGELFF

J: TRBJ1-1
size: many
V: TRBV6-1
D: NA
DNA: TGTGCCAGCAGTGGGACATCGGCCGGGAACACTGAAGCTTTCTTT
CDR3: CASSGTSAGNTEAFF

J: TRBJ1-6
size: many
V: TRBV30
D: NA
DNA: TGTGCCTGGCGGGACACGAGAAATTCACCCCTCCACTTT
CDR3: CAWRDTRNSPLHF

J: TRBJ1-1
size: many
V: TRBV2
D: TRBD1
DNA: TGTGCCAGCCGCACGACAGGGCAGACTGAAGCTTTCTTT
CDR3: CASRTTGQTEAFF

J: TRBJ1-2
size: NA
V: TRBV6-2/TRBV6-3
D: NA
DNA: TGTGCCAGCAGTTTTGTCAGGGCTAGCTATGGCTACAGCTTC
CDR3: CASSFVRASYGYSF

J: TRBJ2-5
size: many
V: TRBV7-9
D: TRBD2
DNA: TGTGCCAGCAGCTGGGGTAGCGGGAAGGAGACCCAGTACTTC
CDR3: CASSWGSGKETQYF

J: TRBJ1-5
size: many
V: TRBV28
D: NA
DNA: TGTGCCAGCAGTTACCTGGCCCAGCCCCAGCATTTT
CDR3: CASSYLAQPQHF